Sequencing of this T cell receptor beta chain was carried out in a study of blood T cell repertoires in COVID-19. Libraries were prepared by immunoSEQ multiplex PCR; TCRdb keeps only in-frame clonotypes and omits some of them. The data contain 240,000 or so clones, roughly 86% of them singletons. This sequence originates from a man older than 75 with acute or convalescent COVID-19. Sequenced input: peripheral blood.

The CDR3 is CASSPIPSADRVDGYTF. The CDR3 DNA is TGTGCCAGCTCACCAATCCCGAGCGCTGACCGGGTAGATGGCTACACCTTC. V gene TRBV18 combines with J gene TRBJ1-2; the D is unclear. This CDR3 is 17 amino acids long. The V gene's germline CDR1 is KGHSH and CDR2 LQKENI. Deletions cut 2 bases from V and 6 bases from J, with 22 bases between. Complete variable domain (other parts from reference TRBV18 and TRBJ1-2): NAGVMQNPRHLVRRRGQEARLRCSPMKGHSHVYWYRQLPEEGLKFMVYLQKENIIDESGMPKERFSAEFPKEGPSILRIQQVVRGDSAAYFCASSPIPSADRVDGYTFGSGTRLTVV.